This T cell receptor beta chain was obtained from a study of cytomegalovirus exposure and HLA in healthy donors. Study observations and caveats: One later analysis reportedly identified an Asian-associated ancestry cluster that showed fewer N-insertions than the approximately 600-donor mean. Analysis performed later found 16,000 or so TCR beta sequences associated with HLA alleles at 0.05 false discovery rate.

Germline loops: CDR1 SGHKS, CDR2 YYEKEE (reference sequence). The CDR3 has 13 residues. Trimming left V 0 bases short and J 5 bases short, with 8 bases between. The study ran its PCR with 60 Vbeta and 13 Jbeta primers. Original data processing: The count from a later analysis was about 80 million unique TCR beta chains, about 10 million of them shared. Generated by immunoSEQ multiplex PCR, the TCRdb table keeps only in-frame clones and is missing some. V and J calls and clone size are given by that table; D and trimming were obtained from the DNA. The sample lists about 220,000 clones, more than 65% seen once, with under 2% in the top ten. This clone turned up a few times. Its antigen is currently unknown.

This TCR derives from a woman in her thirties in good health and CMV-seronegative. The V gene is TRBV5-5, the J gene TRBJ1-1; D is unresolved. Source material: PBMCs. This CDR3 is CASSLATGTEAFF. DNA for the CDR3: TGTGCCAGCAGCTTGGCTACCGGGACTGAAGCTTTCTTT.